This entry lists 2 T cell receptor beta chains sequenced from one sample in a study of chemoradiotherapy in HPV16-positive cancers. The table came from immunoSEQ multiplex PCR; TCRdb's copy has only in-frame clones and leaves some out. This table holds about 23,000 clones, roughly 87% found once. This sample comprised blood, obtained from a patient who underwent chemoradiotherapy. These receptors originate from a human donor with HPV-associated anogenital cancer.

This clone has only a few counts. J is TRBJ1-5 and V is TRBV7-9; D gene uncertain. The CDR3 runs to 14 residues. Looked up from germline, CDR1 is SEHNR and CDR2 is FQNEAQ (reference sequence). Trimming shortened V by 4 bases and J by 3 bases, and 10 bases separated the two germline ends. CDR3 in DNA: TGTGCCAGCAGCTCGGACGGGTTCAATCAGCCCCAGCATTTT. This sequence encodes CASSSDGFNQPQHF.

This clone was recorded only once. The V gene is TRBV5-1, the J gene TRBJ1-1; D call uncertain. Trimming took off 0 bases at V and 0 bases at J, with 6 bases between the two ends. Per the germline V gene, CDR1 is SGHRS and CDR2 is YFSETQ. The CDR3 covers 14 residues. CDR3 region: CASSLGGLNTEAFF. In DNA form, the CDR3 reads TGCGCCAGCAGCTTGGGCGGGTTGAACACTGAAGCTTTCTTT.